This TCR beta chain is drawn from a study of shared clonotypes between healthy human individuals. General study points: Depth of sequencing was expected to influence donor clonotype sharing.

Only one count was recorded for this clone. Its target is not known. Germline CDR1 reads ENHRY; CDR2 reads SYGVKD. The CDR3 spans 13 residues. Assay used: immunoSEQ multiplex PCR; TCRdb lists only in-frame clones, some missing. The sample lists over a million clones; about 74% were seen once. The rearrangement joins TRBV10-3 to TRBJ1-6; D is perhaps TRBD1 (5 bases). This TCR was recovered from a man aged 18 to 29 in good health. Sequenced input: memory CD4+ T cells sorted from blood. Subset of the sample: CD45RA-negative fraction. CDR3 coding DNA: TGTGCAGCCCGAATGCAGGGAGATTCACCCCTCCACTTT. It yields the protein CAARMQGDSPLHF.